The sequence of this TCR beta chain was determined in a study of neurological immune-mediated disorders. Study outcomes and limitations: Sharing of CDR3 amino acid sequences among expanded clones across subjects was absent, suggesting private repertoires in all groups.

TCRdb re-analysed the 5' RACE reads in MiXCR, keeping a single row per CDR3 protein. The profile shows tens of thousands of distinct CDR3 sequences, 13% to 15% of them singletons. This clonotype was counted only a few times. Its specificity is unknown. Trimming at V came to 7 bases and at J to 0 bases, leaving 14 bases not matched to a gene. Germline V lookup: CDR1 SNHLY, CDR2 FYNNEI. The CDR3 contains 19 residues. The source is a woman between 45 and 60 years old with HTLV-1-associated myelopathy (HAM/TSP). The chain has TRBV2 and TRBJ1-6; 8 positions match TRBD1. The sample was PBMCs. CDR3 residues: CASTRGGGQAISYNSPLHF. CDR3 sequence (DNA): TGTGCCAGCACCCGAGGGGGGGGACAGGCGATCTCCTATAATTCACCCCTCCACTTT.